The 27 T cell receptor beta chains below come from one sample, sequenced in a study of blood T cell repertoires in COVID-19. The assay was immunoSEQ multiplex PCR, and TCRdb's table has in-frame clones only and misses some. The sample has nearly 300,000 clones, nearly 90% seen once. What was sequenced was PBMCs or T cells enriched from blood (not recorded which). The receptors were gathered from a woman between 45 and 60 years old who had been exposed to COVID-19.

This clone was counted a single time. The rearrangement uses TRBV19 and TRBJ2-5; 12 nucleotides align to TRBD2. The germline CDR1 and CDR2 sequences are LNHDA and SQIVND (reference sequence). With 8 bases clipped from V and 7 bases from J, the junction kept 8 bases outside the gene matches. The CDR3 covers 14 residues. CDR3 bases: TGTGCCAGTTCTAGCGGGGGGGCCCGAGGGACCCAGTACTTC. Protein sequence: CASSSGGARGTQYF. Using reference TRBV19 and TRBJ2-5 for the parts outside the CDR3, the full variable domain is DGGITQSPKYLFRKEGQNVTLSCEQNLNHDAMYWYRQDPGQGLRLIYYSQIVNDFQKGDIAEGYSVSREKKESFPLTVTSAQKNPTAFYLCASSSGGARGTQYFGPGTRLLVL.

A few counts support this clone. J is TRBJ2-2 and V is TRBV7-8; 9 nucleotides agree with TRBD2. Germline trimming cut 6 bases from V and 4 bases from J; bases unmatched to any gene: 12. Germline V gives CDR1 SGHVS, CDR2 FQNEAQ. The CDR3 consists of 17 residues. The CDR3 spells CASRGGAGGRVTGELFF. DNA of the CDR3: TGTGCCAGCAGAGGCGGAGCGGGGGGCCGCGTCACCGGGGAGCTGTTTTTT.

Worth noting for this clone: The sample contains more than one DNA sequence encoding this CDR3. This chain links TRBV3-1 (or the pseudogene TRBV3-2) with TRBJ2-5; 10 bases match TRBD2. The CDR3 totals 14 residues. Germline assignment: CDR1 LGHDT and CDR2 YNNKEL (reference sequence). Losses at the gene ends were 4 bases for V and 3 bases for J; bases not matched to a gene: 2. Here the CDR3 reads CASSRLAGKETQYF. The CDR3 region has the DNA TGTGCCAGCAGCCGACTAGCGGGCAAAGAGACCCAGTACTTC.

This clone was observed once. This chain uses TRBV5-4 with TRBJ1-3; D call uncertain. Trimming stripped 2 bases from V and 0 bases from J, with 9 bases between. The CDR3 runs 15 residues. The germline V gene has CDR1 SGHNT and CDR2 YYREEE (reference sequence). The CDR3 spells CASSFLGSSGNTIYF. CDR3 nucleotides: TGTGCCAGCAGCTTTTTGGGGAGCTCTGGAAACACCATATATTTT. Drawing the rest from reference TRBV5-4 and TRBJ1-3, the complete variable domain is ETGVTQSPTHLIKTRGQQVTLRCSSQSGHNTVSWYQQALGQGPQFIFQYYREEENGRGNFPPRFSGLQFPNYSSELNVNALELDDSALYLCASSFLGSSGNTIYFGEGSWLTVV.

This chain's CDR3 is CASSYTTGPNYEQYF. In DNA form, the CDR3 reads TGTGCCAGCAGTTACACAACAGGACCGAACTACGAGCAGTACTTC. The chain recombines TRBV6-2 or TRBV6-3 with TRBJ2-7, with a tentative D call TRBD1 (5 bases). The germline CDR1 and CDR2 sequences are MNHEY and SVGEGT. Between the trimmed V and J ends, which lost 2 bases and 3 bases, there was a span of 14 bases. This CDR3 has 15 amino acids.

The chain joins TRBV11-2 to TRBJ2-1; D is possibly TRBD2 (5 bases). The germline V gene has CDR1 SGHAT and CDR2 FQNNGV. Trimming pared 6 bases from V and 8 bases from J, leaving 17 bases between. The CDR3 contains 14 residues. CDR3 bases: TGTGCCAGCAGTCTCACTAGGGTCATGCATGAGCAGTTCTTC. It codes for CASSLTRVMHEQFF.

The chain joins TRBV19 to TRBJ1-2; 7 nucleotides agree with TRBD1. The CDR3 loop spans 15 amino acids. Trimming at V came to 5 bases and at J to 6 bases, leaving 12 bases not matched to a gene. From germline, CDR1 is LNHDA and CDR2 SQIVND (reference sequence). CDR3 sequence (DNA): TGTGCCAGTAGTCCGCTCCGGGGGACAGCACATGGCTACACCTTC. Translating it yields CASSPLRGTAHGYTF.

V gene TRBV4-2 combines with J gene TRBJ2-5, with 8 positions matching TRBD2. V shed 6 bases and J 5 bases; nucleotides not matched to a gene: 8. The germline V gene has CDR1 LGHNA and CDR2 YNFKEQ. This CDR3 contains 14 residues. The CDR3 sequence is CASRRGVSGETQYF. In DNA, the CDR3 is TGTGCCAGCAGGCGGGGGGTTTCGGGGGAGACCCAGTACTTC.

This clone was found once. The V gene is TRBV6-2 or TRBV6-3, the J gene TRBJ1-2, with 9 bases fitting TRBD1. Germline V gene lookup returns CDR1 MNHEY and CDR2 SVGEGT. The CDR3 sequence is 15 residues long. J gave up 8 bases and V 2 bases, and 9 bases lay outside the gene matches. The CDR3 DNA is TGTGCCAGCAGTTACCGGACAGGGGACAGTAGGGGCTACACCTTC. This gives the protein CASSYRTGDSRGYTF.

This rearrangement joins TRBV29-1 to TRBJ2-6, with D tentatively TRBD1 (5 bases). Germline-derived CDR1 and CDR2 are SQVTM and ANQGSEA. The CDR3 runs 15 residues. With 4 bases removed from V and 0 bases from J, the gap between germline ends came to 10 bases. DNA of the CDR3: TGCAGCGTTGGGGGCGAAAGCTCTGGGGCCAACGTCCTGACTTTC. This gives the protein CSVGGESSGANVLTF.

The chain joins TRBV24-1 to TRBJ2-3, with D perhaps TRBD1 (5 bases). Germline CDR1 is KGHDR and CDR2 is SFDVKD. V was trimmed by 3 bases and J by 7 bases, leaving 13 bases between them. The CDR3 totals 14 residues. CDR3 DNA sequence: TGTGCCACCAGTGATCCCCCCAGGACACATACGCAGTATTTT. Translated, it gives CATSDPPRTHTQYF.

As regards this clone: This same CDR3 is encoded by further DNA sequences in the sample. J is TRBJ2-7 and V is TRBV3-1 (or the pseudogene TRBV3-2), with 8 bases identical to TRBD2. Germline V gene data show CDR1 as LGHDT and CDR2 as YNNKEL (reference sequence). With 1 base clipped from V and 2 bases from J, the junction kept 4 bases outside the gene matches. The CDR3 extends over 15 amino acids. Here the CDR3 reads CASSQVTGGPYEQYF. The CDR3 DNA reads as TGTGCCAGCAGCCAAGTTACGGGGGGGCCCTACGAGCAGTACTTC.

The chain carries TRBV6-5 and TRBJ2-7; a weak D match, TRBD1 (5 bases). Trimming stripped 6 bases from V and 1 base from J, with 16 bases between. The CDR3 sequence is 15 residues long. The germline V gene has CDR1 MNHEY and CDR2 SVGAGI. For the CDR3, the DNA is TGTGCCAGCAGGACCCCCACAGACAGATCCTACGAGCAGTACTTC. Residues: CASRTPTDRSYEQYF.

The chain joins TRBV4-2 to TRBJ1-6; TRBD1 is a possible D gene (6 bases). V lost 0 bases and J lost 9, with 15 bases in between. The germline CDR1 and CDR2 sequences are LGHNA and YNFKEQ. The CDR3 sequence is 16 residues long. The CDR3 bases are TGTGCCAGCAGCCAAGATCTTCAACAGGGCACTTCACCCCTCCACTTT. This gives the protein CASSQDLQQGTSPLHF.

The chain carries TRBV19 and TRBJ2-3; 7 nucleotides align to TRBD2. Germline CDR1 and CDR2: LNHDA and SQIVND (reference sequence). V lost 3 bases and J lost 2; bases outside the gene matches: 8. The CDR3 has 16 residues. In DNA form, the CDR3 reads TGTGCCAGTAGTATCTCTCCAGCGGGGCCCACAGATACGCAGTATTTT. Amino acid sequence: CASSISPAGPTDTQYF. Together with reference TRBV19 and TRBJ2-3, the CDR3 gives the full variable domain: DGGITQSPKYLFRKEGQNVTLSCEQNLNHDAMYWYRQDPGQGLRLIYYSQIVNDFQKGDIAEGYSVSREKKESFPLTVTSAQKNPTAFYLCASSISPAGPTDTQYFGPGTRLTVL.

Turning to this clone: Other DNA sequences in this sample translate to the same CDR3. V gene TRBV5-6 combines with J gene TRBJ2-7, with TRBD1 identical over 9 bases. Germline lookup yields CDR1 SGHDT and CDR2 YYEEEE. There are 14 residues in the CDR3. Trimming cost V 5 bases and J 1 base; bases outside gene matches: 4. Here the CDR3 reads CASSLGQGSYEQYF. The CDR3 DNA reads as TGTGCCAGCAGTCTGGGACAGGGTTCCTACGAGCAGTACTTC.

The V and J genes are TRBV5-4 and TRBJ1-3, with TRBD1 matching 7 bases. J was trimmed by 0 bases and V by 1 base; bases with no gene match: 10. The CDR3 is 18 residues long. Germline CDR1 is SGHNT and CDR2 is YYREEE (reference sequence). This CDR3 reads CASSLSVGDSFSGNTIYF. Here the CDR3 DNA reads TGTGCCAGCAGCTTGTCGGTAGGGGACAGCTTCTCTGGAAACACCATATATTTT.

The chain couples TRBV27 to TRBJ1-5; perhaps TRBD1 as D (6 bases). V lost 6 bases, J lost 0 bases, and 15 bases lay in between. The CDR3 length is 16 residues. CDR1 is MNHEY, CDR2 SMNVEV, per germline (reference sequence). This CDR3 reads CASRTTGTFSNQPQHF. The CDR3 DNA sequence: TGTGCCAGCAGGACCACCGGGACATTTAGCAATCAGCCCCAGCATTTT.

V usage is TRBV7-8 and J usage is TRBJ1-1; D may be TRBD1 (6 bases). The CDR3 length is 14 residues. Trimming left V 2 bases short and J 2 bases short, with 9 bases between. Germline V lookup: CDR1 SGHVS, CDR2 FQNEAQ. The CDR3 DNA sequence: TGTGCCAGCAGCTTAATACAGGGAAACACTGAAGCTTTCTTT. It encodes CASSLIQGNTEAFF. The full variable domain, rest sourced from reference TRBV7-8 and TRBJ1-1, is GAGVSQSPRYKVAKRGQDVALRCDPISGHVSLFWYQQALGQGPEFLTYFQNEAQLDKSGLPSDRFFAERPEGSVSTLKIQRTQQEDSAVYLCASSLIQGNTEAFFGQGTRLTVV.

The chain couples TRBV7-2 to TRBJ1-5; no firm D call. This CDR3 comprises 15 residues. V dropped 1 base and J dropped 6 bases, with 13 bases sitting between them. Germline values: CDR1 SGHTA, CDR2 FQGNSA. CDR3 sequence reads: CASSLDAGAGQPQHF. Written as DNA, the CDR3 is TGTGCCAGCAGCTTAGATGCAGGAGCGGGTCAGCCCCAGCATTTT.

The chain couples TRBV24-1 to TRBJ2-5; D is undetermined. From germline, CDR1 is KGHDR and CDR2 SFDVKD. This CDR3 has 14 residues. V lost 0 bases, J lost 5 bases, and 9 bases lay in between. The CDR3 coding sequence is TGTGCCACCAGTGATTTGGGGCAACAGGAGACCCAGTACTTC. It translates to CATSDLGQQETQYF.

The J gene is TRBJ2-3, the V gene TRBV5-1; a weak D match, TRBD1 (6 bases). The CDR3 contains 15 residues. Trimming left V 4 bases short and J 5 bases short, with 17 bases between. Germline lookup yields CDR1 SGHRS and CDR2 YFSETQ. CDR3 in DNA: TGCGCCAGCAGCCCGCGAGGGCAGGGGCAAGATACGCAGTATTTT. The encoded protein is CASSPRGQGQDTQYF.

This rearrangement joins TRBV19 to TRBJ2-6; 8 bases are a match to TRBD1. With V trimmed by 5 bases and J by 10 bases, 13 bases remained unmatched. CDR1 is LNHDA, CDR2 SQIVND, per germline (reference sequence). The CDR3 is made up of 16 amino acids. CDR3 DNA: TGTGCCAGTAGTGCCCCATCCGGGACAGGACTTAACGTCCTGACTTTC. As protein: CASSAPSGTGLNVLTF.

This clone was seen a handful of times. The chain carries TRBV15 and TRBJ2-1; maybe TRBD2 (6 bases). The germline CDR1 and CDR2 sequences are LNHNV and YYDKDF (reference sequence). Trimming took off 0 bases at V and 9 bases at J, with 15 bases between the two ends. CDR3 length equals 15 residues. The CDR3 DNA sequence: TGTGCCACCAGCAGAGATCTTGGAGGGAGTACTGAGCAGTTCTTC. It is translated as CATSRDLGGSTEQFF.

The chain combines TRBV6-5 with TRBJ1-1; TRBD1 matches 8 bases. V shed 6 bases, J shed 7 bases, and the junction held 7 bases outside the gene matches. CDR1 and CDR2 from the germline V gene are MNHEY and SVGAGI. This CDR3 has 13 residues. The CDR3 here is CASRPPGGHEAFF. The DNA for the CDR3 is TGTGCCAGCAGGCCACCAGGGGGCCATGAAGCTTTCTTT.

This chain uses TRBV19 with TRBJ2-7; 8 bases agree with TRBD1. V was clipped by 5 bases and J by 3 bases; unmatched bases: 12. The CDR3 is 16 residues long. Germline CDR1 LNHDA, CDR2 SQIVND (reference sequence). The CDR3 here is CASSAIRDRSFYEQYF. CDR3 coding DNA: TGTGCCAGTAGTGCCATCCGGGACAGGTCTTTCTACGAGCAGTACTTC.

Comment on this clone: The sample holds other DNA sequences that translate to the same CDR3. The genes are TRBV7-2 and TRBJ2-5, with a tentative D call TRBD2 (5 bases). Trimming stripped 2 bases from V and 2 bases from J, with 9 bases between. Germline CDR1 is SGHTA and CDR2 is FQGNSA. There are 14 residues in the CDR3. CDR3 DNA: TGTGCCAGCAGCTTACCGGGGATGCAAGAGACCCAGTACTTC. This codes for CASSLPGMQETQYF.